This T cell receptor beta chain was observed in a study of PD-1 blockade in classical Hodgkin lymphoma (dated by TCRdb to 2020 to 2021). About the full investigation: Nivolumab dosing was 3 mg/kg intravenously every 2 weeks, continuing until either disease progression or unacceptable toxicity. The study used CyTOF and TCR beta sequencing to define a peripheral blood immune signature of response to PD-1 blockade in classical Hodgkin lymphoma.

The Qiagen DNeasy kit was used to extract genomic DNA from unsorted PBMCs and from the negatively selected CD4+ and CD8+ fractions. Using primers that anneal to V and J segments, immunoSEQ multiplex PCR amplified the TCR beta CDR3 regions. Amplification bias was minimized using a synthetic immune receptor repertoire, and residual bias was removed computationally after sequencing. The authors processed their data as follows. Custom Python scripts were used to quantify repertoire diversity as the Shannon entropy index. The unsorted, CD4+ and CD8+ repertoires were each analyzed separately, with the exception of combined analyses, where CD4+ and CD8+ sequences were merged in silico. Clonal expansion was defined as a frequency increase of at least 2-fold after treatment compared with C1D1, and clones undetected at baseline were assigned a pseudocount of 0.5. Singleton clones were defined as clones with 0 or 1 copy at C1D1, and non-singleton clones were defined as clones with 2 or more copies. By matching protein sequences in sorted samples from the same patient, clones expanded in unsorted samples were annotated as CD4+, CD8+ or unknown. Wilcoxon tests on paired samples were used to test changes in diversity from C1D1 to C4D1. TCRdb mirrors the immuneACCESS table, restricted to in-frame sequences. Some clones are absent from its copies; in checked studies, under half trace to an unresolved V gene, and the reason for the others is unknown. V, J and clone size are taken as reported in that table, and D and trimming were inferred from the DNA itself. The sample has 25,000 to 30,000 clones on record, roughly 80% of them singletons. The top ten constitute about 2.4% of the sample.

The germline V gene supplies CDR1 LGHNA and CDR2 YSLEER. V lost 3 bases and J lost 4 bases, and the count of bases not matched to a germline gene is 13. Including the terminal cysteine and phenylalanine, the CDR3 comprises 18 residues. The sequence is cut down to CDR3 DNA, 54 bases in frame from base 1. Study-wide conclusions, independent of this receptor: The study covered only a single clinical trial cohort, and the causes of the repertoire differences, possibly disease activity or prior therapy, were still not defined. A significant rise by C4D1 was seen in CD4+ but not CD8+ TCR diversity (p=0.0027 vs p=0.16), with the rise being most apparent in complete responders (p=0.02). Trial patients achieving complete response had baseline diversity similar to newly diagnosed patients, whereas partial responders and progressors had significantly lower diversity. Newly diagnosed patients were reported to have lower baseline TCR diversity than healthy donors, and relapsed/refractory patients were reported to have lower baseline TCR diversity still. Patients starting nivolumab less than 1 year after ASCT had lower diversity and were excluded from later analyses to avoid confounding by immune reconstitution.

The time point label, read with the paper, signifies: cycle 1 day 1 (C1D1), immediately before nivolumab initiation. Relapse after autologous stem cell transplantation had occurred in all trial patients, and cohorts A, B and C were distinguished by prior brentuximab vedotin exposure. Magnetic negative selection with a Miltenyi CD4+ T cell isolation kit was used to purify CD4+ T cells from thawed PBMCs. The trial cohort included 50 to 60 patients with relapsed/refractory classical Hodgkin lymphoma, and each patient had a best overall response of complete response, partial response or progressive disease. In the multi-cohort phase II CheckMate 205 trial, trial patients received single-agent nivolumab. An independent review committee assessed best overall response by applying the 2007 International Working Group response criteria. Trial PBMCs were collected just before the start of nivolumab (C1D1) and during therapy at cycle 2 day 1 and cycle 4 day 1. Peripheral blood was collected in 8 mL Vacutainer Cell Preparation Tubes, from which PBMCs were isolated by centrifugation and then cryopreserved. Purified CD4+ and CD8+ fractions were prepared only for cases with an additional available PBMC sample. Magnetically labelled cells were depleted on LS columns in a quadroMACS separator, and the flow-through was collected as the purified fraction.

With respect to this clone: Its target antigen remains unknown. One base away there is no much larger clone; base qualities are not given.

The source was CD4+ T cells from blood, collected at baseline. The receptor comes from a human donor with classical Hodgkin lymphoma. The sequence is built from TRBV4-3 and TRBJ1-3; 9 bases in the junction line up with TRBD1. The CDR3 protein is CASSQGPSQGARGNTIYF. The nucleotide sequence reads TGCGCCAGCAGCCAGGGTCCCTCACAGGGGGCGAGGGGAAACACCATATATTTT.